These 19 T cell receptor beta chains came from one sample sequenced in a study of blood T cells in healthy people across ages. For the second PCR, which ran for about 6 to 12 cycles, a sample-barcoded 5' primer and a J-beta primer mix were used. TCRdb reprocessed the 5' RACE reads via MiXCR and lists one record per CDR3 protein. The sample lists nearly 800,000 distinct CDR3 sequences, around a quarter seen once, with approximately 4% in the top ten. In addition, the sample was reused for a study of T cells of mothers and their children.

Sequenced material: blood. The receptor source for this set is a boy aged 5-17 years in good health.

This clonotype appeared many times. The V gene is TRBV7-2, the J gene TRBJ2-7; D gene uncertain. CDR3 size: 12 residues. Germline CDR1 SGHTA, CDR2 FQGNSA. V lost 4 bases, J lost 0 bases, and 4 bases lay in between. CDR3 amino acids: CASSSPSYEQYF. CDR3 nucleotide sequence: TGTGCCAGCAGCTCCCCCTCCTACGAGCAGTACTTC.

CDR3 DNA sequence: TGTGCCAGCAGTTCGACAGGAGCCTCACCCTACGAGCAGTACTTC. Its protein is CASSSTGASPYEQYF. This sequence joins TRBV28 and TRBJ2-7; the D gene is possibly TRBD1 (6 bases). The CDR3 contains 15 residues. Trimming cost V 4 bases and J 2 bases, with 15 bases left between them. Germline CDR1 and CDR2: MDHEN and SYDVKM.

This clonotype was seen repeatedly, ten times or more. The rearrangement joins TRBV7-2 to TRBJ2-5; 8 bases are shared with TRBD2. CDR3 size: 14 residues. Trimming took 6 bases from V and 2 from J; bases not matched to a gene: 5. Germline V gene data show CDR1 as SGHTA and CDR2 as FQGNSA. The CDR3, as DNA: TGTGCCAGCAGTACCGGGGGGGGGCAAGAGACCCAGTACTTC. Protein sequence: CASSTGGGQETQYF.

Concerning this clonotype: This is likely a read error, given that the CDR3 carries no conserved phenylalanine or tryptophan at its end. The chain links TRBV28 to TRBJ2-4; 12 bases line up with TRBD2. V gave up 7 bases and J gave up 8 bases; unmatched junction bases: 9. There are 15 residues in the CDR3. Germline V gives CDR1 MDHEN, CDR2 SYDVKM. The CDR3 region is CASTASGGALDIQYL. The CDR3 DNA follows: TGTGCCAGCACCGCTAGCGGGGGGGCCCTCGACATTCAGTACCTC.

The sample holds a few counts of this clonotype. CDR3 loop: CASSPWAGATDTQYF. The CDR3 DNA sequence: TGTGCCAGCAGCCCCTGGGCGGGAGCGACAGATACGCAGTATTTT. The chain recombines TRBV12-3 or TRBV12-4 with TRBJ2-3; 7 bases agree with TRBD2. The CDR3 is 15 residues long. Trimming removed 6 bases from V and 3 bases from J; junction bases left unmatched: 9.

Turning to this clonotype: At one boundary the junction diverges from the germline segment, which might be a read error. The chain carries TRBV12-3 or TRBV12-4 and TRBJ1-5, with D perhaps matching TRBD1 (5 bases). The CDR3 spans 14 residues. The CDR3 reads CASTPGTVDQPQHF. CDR3 in DNA: TGTGCCAGCACACCGGGGACGGTCGATCAACCCCAGCATTTT.

V gene TRBV28 combines with J gene TRBJ2-5; a weak D match, TRBD2 (6 bases). Matching the DNA end better, TRBJ2-7 makes the J call doubtful. Per the germline V gene, CDR1 is MDHEN and CDR2 is SYDVKM. CDR3 length equals 15 residues. The CDR3 loop reads CASSLKRAATYEQYF. DNA for the CDR3: TGTGCCAGCAGTTTAAAGCGGGCAGCAACCTACGAGCAGTACTTC.

A single count supports this clonotype. This chain joins TRBV6-6 and TRBJ1-1; TRBD1 might be the D (6 bases). Germline-derived CDR1 and CDR2 are MNHNY and SVGAGI (reference sequence). CDR3 length: 15 residues. The ends were cut back, 4 bases at V and 1 base at J, with 13 bases in the middle. The CDR3 sequence is CASSFLWGRNTEAFF. CDR3 nucleotides: TGTGCCAGCAGTTTCCTTTGGGGGCGGAACACTGAAGCTTTCTTT.

This chain uses TRBV7-2 with TRBJ2-1, with D possibly matching TRBD2 (6 bases). Germline-derived CDR1 and CDR2 are SGHTA and FQGNSA. The CDR3 has 16 residues. Trimming took off 1 base at V and 0 bases at J, with 10 bases between the two ends. The CDR3 loop is CASSLGGTLSYNEQFF. The DNA for the CDR3 is TGTGCCAGCAGCTTAGGTGGGACTCTCTCCTACAATGAGCAGTTCTTC.

This clonotype has a count of ten or more. CDR3 in amino acids: CASSPQSYEQYF. In DNA form, the CDR3 reads TGTGCCAGCAGCCCCCAGAGCTACGAGCAGTACTTC. The V gene is TRBV7-9, the J gene TRBJ2-7; D gene ambiguous. V gave up 5 bases and J gave up 3 bases, with 8 bases separating them. Germline CDR1 is SEHNR and CDR2 is FQNEAQ (reference sequence). This CDR3 has 12 residues. The full variable domain, completed using reference TRBV7-9 and TRBJ2-7, is DTGVSQNPRHKITKRGQNVTFRCDPISEHNRLYWYRQTLGQGPEFLTYFQNEAQLEKSRLLSDRFSAERPKGSFSTLEIQRTEQGDSAMYLCASSPQSYEQYFGPGTRLTVT.

In this sample, this clonotype turned up a few times. The V and J genes are TRBV24-1 and TRBJ2-3, with a weak D call TRBD2 (6 bases). This CDR3 region has 15 residues. With 4 bases removed from V and 5 bases from J, the gap between germline ends came to 15 bases. Looked up from germline, CDR1 is KGHDR and CDR2 is SFDVKD. The CDR3 DNA is TGTGCCACCAGTGAAACTCGGGACTCCAGAGATACGCAGTATTTT. This encodes CATSETRDSRDTQYF.

This clonotype was detected only a few times. The chain links TRBV29-1 to TRBJ2-7; 8 positions agree with TRBD2. Per germline, CDR1 SQVTM and CDR2 ANQGSEA. The CDR3 spans 13 residues. With 3 bases clipped from V and 4 bases from J, the junction kept 5 bases outside the gene matches. The chain's CDR3 is CSVDSGSLYEQYF. The CDR3 DNA reads TGCAGCGTTGACAGCGGGAGTTTATACGAGCAGTACTTC.

This clonotype has more than one count but fewer than ten. The chain recombines TRBV4-3 with TRBJ2-4, with unresolved D. CDR1 and CDR2 from the germline V gene are LGHNA and YSLEER. The CDR3 length is 13 residues. V was clipped by 0 bases and J by 12 bases, with 12 bases between them. The CDR3 is CASSQDPAKGQYF. The CDR3 DNA sequence: TGCGCCAGCAGCCAAGATCCCGCTAAGGGTCAGTACTTC.

This clonotype was counted only a few times. The rearrangement uses TRBV20-1 and TRBJ2-2; maybe TRBD1 (6 bases). The ends were cut back, 6 bases at V and 6 bases at J, with 20 bases in the middle. CDR1 and CDR2 from the germline V gene are DFQATT and SNEGSKA (reference sequence). The CDR3 sequence is 15 residues long. This chain's CDR3 is CSANTNREGSGELFF. The CDR3 DNA reads TGCAGTGCAAATACTAACAGGGAAGGTTCCGGGGAGCTGTTTTTT.

The genes are TRBV4-3 and TRBJ2-5; D is unclear. The end of the DNA is better explained by TRBJ2-7, so the J call may be wrong. This CDR3 comprises 13 residues. Germline assignment: CDR1 LGHNA and CDR2 YSLEER. Written as DNA, the CDR3 is TGCGCCAGCAGCCAATTTTTGAGCTACGAGCAGTACTTC. Protein product: CASSQFLSYEQYF.

This clonotype was detected only a few times. The chain is built from TRBV7-6 and TRBJ2-5, with 8 bases that match TRBD2. TRBJ2-7 matches the DNA end more closely, so the J call is doubtful. Germline CDR1 is SGHVS and CDR2 is FNYEAQ. This CDR3 spans 16 amino acids. DNA for the CDR3: TGTGCCAGCAGCTTAGTTTTCAGCGGGAGTCTCTACGAGCAGTACTTC. It is translated as CASSLVFSGSLYEQYF.

This clonotype showed up just a few times. This chain connects TRBV10-3 to TRBJ2-5; D may match TRBD1 or TRBD2 (5 bases each). CDR1 is ENHRY, CDR2 SYGVKD, per germline. V lost 7 bases and J lost 5, with 14 bases in between. CDR3 length: 13 amino acids. The CDR3 loop reads CAITSGPGETQYF. The CDR3 DNA follows: TGTGCCATCACGTCGGGGCCTGGGGAGACCCAGTACTTC.

The V gene is TRBV4-3, the J gene TRBJ2-5, with 8 bases lining up with TRBD1. The end of the DNA fits TRBJ2-7 better, so the J call may be wrong. Germline V gene sequence: CDR1 LGHNA, CDR2 YSLEER. The CDR3 sequence is 16 residues long. CDR3 sequence: CASSQGVRDRSYEQYF. The CDR3 nucleotides are TGCGCCAGCAGCCAAGGCGTCCGGGACAGGTCCTACGAGCAGTACTTC.

V usage is TRBV20-1 and J usage is TRBJ2-3; no reliable D call. V lost 2 bases and J lost 6, with 6 bases in between. CDR3 size: 11 residues. The germline CDR1 and CDR2 sequences are DFQATT and SNEGSKA (reference sequence). The CDR3 is CSARYRDTQYF. The CDR3 DNA reads TGCAGTGCTAGATATAGGGATACGCAGTATTTT.